Listed below are T cell receptor beta chains from one sample, sequenced in a study of T cells after yellow fever vaccination. TCRdb itself ran the 5' RACE reads through MiXCR, one entry per CDR3 protein. This table has tens of thousands of distinct CDR3 sequences, approximately 6% appearing once. Sequenced material: PBMCs, either bulk or a sorted T-cell subset (CD4+, CD8+, memory, or dextramer-sorted; not recorded which), taken on the day of the yellow fever booster vaccination. The receptors stem from a man between 18 and 29 years old who received the YFV17D yellow fever vaccine. CDR3s include the opening cysteine and the closing phenylalanine or tryptophan. D genes are given only for firm matches. The listing skips clone size in some rows; elsewhere it reads once, few, many or a size class.

D gene | J gene | V gene | clone size | CDR3 protein | CDR3 DNA
TRBD2 | TRBJ2-1 | TRBV20-1 | many | CSARTSVSYNEQFF | TGCAGTGCAAGAACTAGCGTCTCCTACAATGAGCAGTTCTTC
TRBD1 | TRBJ2-2 | TRBV14 | many | CASSPSWDRGTGELFF | TGTGCCAGCAGCCCCTCTTGGGACAGGGGTACCGGGGAGCTGTTTTTT
. | TRBJ2-5 | TRBV30 | few | CAWSPAPGARGTQYF | TGTGCCTGGAGTCCCGCCCCGGGGGCTCGAGGGACCCAGTACTTC
. | TRBJ2-3 | TRBV20-1 | many | CSASDRAGPNTQYF | TGCAGTGCTTCCGACAGAGCGGGCCCCAATACGCAGTATTTT
. | TRBJ2-3 | TRBV15 | many | CATSRESTIDTQYF | TGTGCCACCAGCAGAGAGAGTACTATAGATACGCAGTATTTT
TRBD1 | TRBJ1-5 | TRBV7-6 | . | CASSLWDRGEGQPQHF | TGTGCCAGCAGCTTATGGGACAGGGGAGAGGGCCAGCCCCAGCATTTT
. | TRBJ2-7 | TRBV15 | few | CATSGAGGHSSYEQYF | TGTGCCACCAGCGGAGCAGGGGGGCATAGCTCCTACGAGCAGTACTTC
. | TRBJ1-1 | TRBV27 | many | CASSLAGRREAFF | TGTGCCAGCAGTTTAGCCGGACGGCGTGAAGCTTTCTTT
TRBD2 | TRBJ2-1 | TRBV28 | few | CASSRAGGTYNEQFF | TGTGCCAGCAGTCGAGCGGGGGGAACCTACAATGAGCAGTTCTTC
TRBD2 | TRBJ2-3 | TRBV5-1 | . | CASSSIPTSGGFADTQYF | TGCGCCAGCAGCTCGATCCCTACTAGCGGGGGATTTGCAGATACGCAGTATTTT
. | TRBJ2-3 | TRBV7-9 | few | CASSFAHSTDTQYF | TGTGCCAGCAGCTTCGCACATAGCACAGATACGCAGTATTTT
TRBD2 | TRBJ2-1 | TRBV6-2/TRBV6-3 | . | CASLKGVAGNYNEQFF | TGTGCCAGTCTTAAAGGGGTAGCGGGTAATTACAATGAGCAGTTCTTC
TRBD2 | TRBJ2-2 | TRBV9 | many | CASSVQAGGHAGELFF | TGTGCCAGCAGCGTCCAAGCGGGGGGGCACGCCGGGGAGCTGTTTTTT
. | TRBJ2-5 | TRBV6-6 | . | CASSYLRTVQETQYF | TGTGCCAGCAGTTACCTCCGGACTGTACAAGAGACCCAGTACTTC
. | TRBJ1-6 | TRBV20-1 | few | CSATQGWSYNSPLHF | TGCAGTGCAACACAGGGATGGTCCTATAATTCACCCCTCCACTTT
TRBD1 | TRBJ1-2 | TRBV20-1 | many | CSAQWTGRGYGYTF | TGCAGTGCTCAGTGGACAGGACGAGGCTATGGCTACACCTTC
. | TRBJ2-1 | TRBV7-9 | . | CASTPWGGLAYNEQFF | TGTGCCAGCACCCCCTGGGGGGGGCTGGCCTACAATGAGCAGTTCTTC
. | TRBJ2-1 | TRBV9 | many | CASSESGGSSYNEQFF | TGTGCCAGCAGCGAGTCTGGGGGGAGCTCCTACAATGAGCAGTTCTTC
. | TRBJ2-2 | TRBV12-3/TRBV12-4 | many | CASSPGRVGTGELFF | TGTGCCAGCAGCCCTGGTCGGGTGGGGACCGGGGAGCTGTTTTTT
TRBD1 | TRBJ1-1 | TRBV7-9 | . | CASSLTTGGGEAFF | TGTGCCAGCAGCCTCACCACAGGGGGCGGTGAAGCTTTCTTT
. | TRBJ1-2 | TRBV27 | few | CASSPGTGYSYGYTF | TGTGCCAGCAGTCCAGGTACAGGGTACAGCTATGGCTACACCTTC
. | TRBJ1-1 | TRBV4-3 | many | CASSQVLWEENTEAFF | TGCGCCAGCAGCCAAGTTCTCTGGGAGGAGAACACTGAAGCTTTCTTT
TRBD2 | TRBJ2-5 | TRBV20-1 | many | CSAMEGNGRQTQYF | TGCAGTGCTATGGAGGGAAACGGGAGGCAGACCCAGTACTTC
. | TRBJ2-6 | TRBV29-1 | many | CSAGQFNSGANVLTF | TGCAGCGCTGGACAGTTCAACTCTGGGGCCAACGTCCTGACTTTC
. | TRBJ1-2 | TRBV12-3/TRBV12-4 | many | CASSLMRGVYGYTF | TGTGCCAGCAGTTTGATGAGGGGGGTCTATGGCTACACCTTC
. | TRBJ2-6 | TRBV19 | few | CASSIAHSGANVLTF | TGTGCCAGTAGTATTGCGCACTCTGGGGCCAACGTCCTGACTTTC
. | TRBJ1-4 | TRBV25-1 | . | CASRGQQSGLANEKLFF | TGTGCCAGCCGAGGTCAGCAGTCCGGGTTAGCAAATGAAAAACTGTTTTTT
. | TRBJ2-7 | TRBV7-2 | many | CASSKLYRARLLEQYF | TGTGCCAGCAGCAAACTCTACAGGGCCCGGCTGCTAGAGCAGTACTTC
. | TRBJ1-5 | TRBV25-1 | . | CASSVGGINQPQHF | TGTGCCAGCAGCGTAGGGGGTATCAATCAGCCCCAGCATTTT
. | TRBJ2-2 | TRBV4-1 | . | CASSQVVPGELFF | TGCGCCAGCAGCCAAGTTGTACCCGGGGAGCTGTTTTTT
. | TRBJ2-1 | TRBV5-1 | many | CASSLDSEQFF | TGCGCCAGCAGCCTGGACAGTGAGCAGTTCTTC
. | TRBJ1-1 | TRBV7-9 | many | CASSLVLGAEAFF | TGTGCCAGCAGCTTAGTCTTGGGCGCTGAAGCTTTCTTT
TRBD1 | TRBJ1-6 | TRBV28 | few | CASSLEDRSNSPLHF | TGTGCCAGCAGTTTGGAGGACAGGTCAAATTCACCCCTCCACTTT
. | TRBJ2-1 | TRBV4-1 | . | CASSQDSRWRGSYNEQFF | TGCGCCAGCAGCCAAGATTCACGGTGGAGGGGGTCCTACAATGAGCAGTTCTTC
. | TRBJ1-2 | TRBV29-1 | many | CSVEDRGGGYGYTF | TGCAGCGTTGAAGATCGCGGGGGCGGCTATGGCTACACCTTC
TRBD2 | TRBJ2-7 | TRBV6-2/TRBV6-3 | many | CASSFRRDYAYEQYF | TGTGCCAGCAGTTTCAGACGGGACTATGCGTACGAGCAGTACTTC
. | TRBJ1-2 | TRBV5-4 | few | CASSPGAVTSGYTF | TGTGCCAGCAGCCCAGGGGCGGTAACTAGTGGCTACACCTTC
. | TRBJ2-2 | TRBV11-2 | many | CASSPIYTGELFF | TGTGCCAGCAGCCCAATATACACCGGGGAGCTGTTTTTT
. | TRBJ1-6 | TRBV7-2 | many | CASSSGTSLHF | TGTGCCAGCAGCTCTGGGACCTCCCTCCACTTT
. | TRBJ2-3 | TRBV6-5 | many | CASSYSGRGTDTQYF | TGTGCCAGCAGTTACTCAGGCCGCGGAACAGATACGCAGTATTTT
TRBD1 | TRBJ1-2 | TRBV20-1 | . | CSANPLGQGADGYTF | TGCAGTGCTAACCCCCTCGGACAGGGGGCGGATGGCTACACCTTC